This TCR beta chain was recovered during a study of beta chain features in type 1 diabetes. Study-level results: A definitive answer on HLA type influencing TCRB rearrangement was not reached here. Moderate yet significant TCRB CDR3 shortening was seen in Type 1 diabetes patients in all four CD4+ subsets. Possible PCR preference for shorter templates applied equally to patients and controls.

In this sample, this clone turned up a few times. The antigen is undetermined. There are 11 residues in the CDR3. CDR1 and CDR2 from the germline V gene are SGHTA and FQGNSA. The germline V and J ends were trimmed by 5 bases and 5 bases, with 7 bases remaining between them. Since all of the isolated RNA was reverse transcribed, expressed TCRB transcripts were what got sequenced. The assay was immunoSEQ multiplex PCR, and TCRdb's table has in-frame clones only and misses some. The sample has about 620,000 clones, around 15% seen once. Via CD45RO/CCR7/CD25/CD127/CD95/CD27, cells of the CD4+ naive, central memory, regulatory and stem cell-like memory subsets were sorted.

The sequence was obtained from a man younger than 30 in good health. The chain recombines TRBV7-2 with TRBJ2-7; D is ambiguous. Sequenced: naive CD4+ T cells from blood. The CDR3 protein is CASSPHDEQYF. CDR3 DNA: TGTGCCAGCAGCCCACACGACGAGCAGTACTTC.